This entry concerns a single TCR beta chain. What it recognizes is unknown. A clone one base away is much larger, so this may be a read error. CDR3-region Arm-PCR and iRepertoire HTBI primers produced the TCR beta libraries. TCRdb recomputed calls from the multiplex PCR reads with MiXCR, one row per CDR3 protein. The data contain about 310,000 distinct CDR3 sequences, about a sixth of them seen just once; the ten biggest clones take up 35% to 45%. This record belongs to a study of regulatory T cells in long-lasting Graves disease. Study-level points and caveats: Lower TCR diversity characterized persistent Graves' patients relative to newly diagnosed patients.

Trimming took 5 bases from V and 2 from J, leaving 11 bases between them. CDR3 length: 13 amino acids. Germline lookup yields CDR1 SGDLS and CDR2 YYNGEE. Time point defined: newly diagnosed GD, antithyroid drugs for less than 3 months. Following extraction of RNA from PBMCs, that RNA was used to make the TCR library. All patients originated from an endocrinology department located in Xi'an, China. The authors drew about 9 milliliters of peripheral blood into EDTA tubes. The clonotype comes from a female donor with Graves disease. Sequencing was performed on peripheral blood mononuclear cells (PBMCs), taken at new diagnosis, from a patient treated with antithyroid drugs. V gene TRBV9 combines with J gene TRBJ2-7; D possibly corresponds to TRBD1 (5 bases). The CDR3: CASRVGQAYEQYF. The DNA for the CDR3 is TGTGCCAGCAGGGTGGGGCAGGCCTACGAGCAGTACTTC.